A single sample gave rise to the 22 T cell receptor beta chains below, sequenced in a study of a mutant IDH1 vaccine in newly diagnosed glioma. Some clones are missing from TCRdb's copy, which holds only in-frame ones; the method was immunoSEQ multiplex PCR. The sample holds tens of thousands of clones; more than 80% are singletons and the top ten take about 3.7%. The antigens these receptors bind are not known. Time point of the sample: week 11, during vaccination. All doses held 300 ug of mutant IDH1 20-mer peptide, with topical imiquimod. Sample: PBMCs, taken from a glioma patient whose treatment included an IDH1 peptide vaccine. The receptors here all came from a man aged 25-45 years with glioma.

V and J are TRBV7-9 and TRBJ2-1; D might be TRBD1 (6 bases). The CDR3 sequence is 15 residues long. Germline V gene lookup returns CDR1 SEHNR and CDR2 FQNEAQ (reference sequence). The V end was cut by 3 bases, the J end by 2 bases, with 11 bases between. The CDR3 DNA follows: TGTGCCAGCAGCTTCATCAGGGGACCCTACAATGAGCAGTTCTTC. This sequence encodes CASSFIRGPYNEQFF.

The CDR3 protein is CASSLTLDKLLGGSYEQYF. The CDR3 bases are TGTGCCAGCAGCCTAACCCTGGACAAGCTTCTGGGAGGTTCCTACGAGCAGTACTTC. The chain uses TRBV7-9 and TRBJ2-7, with D possibly matching TRBD2 (6 bases). The CDR3 has 19 residues. Germline lookup yields CDR1 SEHNR and CDR2 FQNEAQ (reference sequence). Trimming removed 5 bases from V and 1 base from J, with 27 bases in between.

The chain uses TRBV11-2 and TRBJ2-3; D not resolved. The CDR3 is made up of 12 amino acids. Germline CDR1 is SGHAT and CDR2 is FQNNGV. Trimming pared 5 bases from V and 6 bases from J, leaving 9 bases between. The CDR3 region has the DNA TGTGCCAGCAGCCTTGGACGGGATACGCAGTATTTT. Amino acids: CASSLGRDTQYF.

The CDR3 bases are TGCGCCAGCAGCTTGGCATGGGGGCCGCAAGAGACCCAGTACTTC. Translation gives CASSLAWGPQETQYF. V and J are TRBV5-1 and TRBJ2-5; perhaps TRBD1 as D (6 bases). This CDR3 has 15 residues. Per germline, CDR1 SGHRS and CDR2 YFSETQ. With 0 bases removed from V and 2 bases from J, the gap between germline ends came to 11 bases. The whole variable domain, filled in from reference TRBV5-1 and TRBJ2-5, reads KAGVTQTPRYLIKTRGQQVTLSCSPISGHRSVSWYQQTPGQGLQFLFEYFSETQRNKGNFPGRFSGRQFSNSRSEMNVSTLELGDSALYLCASSLAWGPQETQYFGPGTRLLVL.

The chain carries TRBV4-2 and TRBJ2-7; possible D gene TRBD2, 6 bases. V lost 4 bases to trimming and J lost 5 bases, with 18 bases between them. The CDR3 spans 15 residues. CDR1 is LGHNA and CDR2 is YNFKEQ in the germline V gene. CDR3 in amino acids: CASSPQVQGGNEQYF. Here the CDR3 DNA reads TGTGCCAGCAGCCCGCAAGTCCAGGGAGGCAACGAGCAGTACTTC.

V usage is TRBV10-2 and J usage is TRBJ2-7, with D unclear. The ends were cut back, 3 bases at V and 2 bases at J, with 5 bases in the middle. This CDR3 contains 12 residues. The germline V gene encodes CDR1 WSHSY and CDR2 SAAADI. As DNA, the CDR3 is TGCGCCAGCAGTGACAGGACCTACGAGCAGTACTTC. The encoded protein is CASSDRTYEQYF.

The J gene is TRBJ2-7, the V gene TRBV28; TRBD2 agrees at 10 bases. Germline trimming cut 6 bases from V and 4 bases from J; bases unmatched to any gene: 9. This CDR3 comprises 15 residues. Germline lookup yields CDR1 MDHEN and CDR2 SYDVKM. CDR3 bases: TGTGCCAGCAGGGACGCAGCGGGAGGGAAGTACGAGCAGTACTTC. The encoded protein is CASRDAAGGKYEQYF. Using reference TRBV28 and TRBJ2-7 for the parts outside the CDR3, the full variable domain is DVKVTQSSRYLVKRTGEKVFLECVQDMDHENMFWYRQDPGLGLRLIYFSYDVKMKEKGDIPEGYSVSREKKERFSLILESASTNQTSMYLCASRDAAGGKYEQYFGPGTRLTVT.

The J gene is TRBJ2-7, the V gene TRBV11-2, with D perhaps assigned TRBD1 or TRBD2 (5 bases each). Germline CDR1 and CDR2: SGHAT and FQNNGV. V was cut by 4 bases and J by 2 bases, with 15 bases left in between. CDR3 length: 15 amino acids. This CDR3 is CASSSAGTLAYEQYF. The CDR3 DNA follows: TGTGCCAGCAGCTCCGCCGGGACGCTAGCCTACGAGCAGTACTTC.

The V and J genes are TRBV11-3 and TRBJ2-1, with D possibly being TRBD2 (6 bases). Germline values: CDR1 SGHNT, CDR2 YENEEA. This CDR3 comprises 15 residues. Trimming removed 2 bases from V and 1 base from J, with 9 bases in between. The chain's CDR3 is CASSLSSGSYNEQFF. Here the CDR3 DNA reads TGTGCCAGCAGCTTAAGCAGCGGGTCCTACAATGAGCAGTTCTTC.

This chain uses TRBV5-1 with TRBJ2-1; D gene unclear. CDR3 size: 14 residues. Per the germline V gene, CDR1 is SGHRS and CDR2 is YFSETQ. V lost 0 bases and J 5 bases, leaving 9 bases between the germline ends. Here the CDR3 DNA reads TGCGCCAGCAGCTTGGGGCCACGGGACAATGAGCAGTTCTTC. Protein: CASSLGPRDNEQFF.

The chain combines TRBV2 with TRBJ2-5; D not certain. V lost 6 bases and J lost 8, with 22 bases in between. The CDR3 extends over 15 amino acids. Looked up from germline, CDR1 is SNHLY and CDR2 is FYNNEI. The CDR3 nucleotides read TGTGCCAGCAGACAAAGGTCGGAAGGTCTAACAACCCAGTACTTC. Translation gives CASRQRSEGLTTQYF. The full variable domain, rest sourced from reference TRBV2 and TRBJ2-5, is EPEVTQTPSHQVTQMGQEVILRCVPISNHLYFYWYRQILGQKVEFLVSFYNNEISEKSEIFDDQFSVERPDGSNFTLKIRSTKLEDSAMYFCASRQRSEGLTTQYFGPGTRLLVL.

The chain couples TRBV6-6 to TRBJ2-5; D gene unclear. The CDR3 runs 12 residues. V shed 7 bases and J shed 3 bases, with 9 bases lying between them. Germline values: CDR1 MNHNY, CDR2 SVGAGI (reference sequence). The CDR3 DNA reads TGTGCCAGCAATAGGGCAGAAGAGACCCAGTACTTC. Protein sequence: CASNRAEETQYF.

The J gene is TRBJ1-1, the V gene TRBV19, with unresolved D. The CDR3 spans 11 residues. V dropped 5 bases and J dropped 6 bases, with 7 bases sitting between them. Germline-derived CDR1 and CDR2 are LNHDA and SQIVND (reference sequence). The CDR3 coding sequence is TGTGCCAGTAGTCGCAGGTCTGAAGCTTTCTTT. Encoded protein: CASSRRSEAFF.

The chain carries TRBV5-1 and TRBJ2-7; D is possibly TRBD1 (5 bases). Trimming removed 4 bases at V and 1 base at J, with 12 bases between. CDR1 SGHRS and CDR2 YFSETQ come from the germline V gene. The CDR3 length is 14 residues. CDR3 region: CASSPPKGSYEQYF. CDR3 nucleotides: TGCGCCAGCAGCCCGCCGAAGGGGTCCTACGAGCAGTACTTC.

The chain combines TRBV4-3 with TRBJ2-7; unclear D gene. Germline V gene lookup returns CDR1 LGHNA and CDR2 YSLEER. Trimming removed 1 base from V and 0 bases from J, with 7 bases in between. This CDR3 is 14 amino acids long. The chain's CDR3 is CASSQGLHSYEQYF. The CDR3 coding sequence is TGCGCCAGCAGCCAAGGACTTCACTCCTACGAGCAGTACTTC.

The chain uses TRBV18 and TRBJ2-3; D might be TRBD2 (6 bases). V lost 2 bases and J 4 bases, leaving 16 bases between the germline ends. The CDR3 sequence is 16 residues long. Germline CDR1 and CDR2: KGHSH and LQKENI. This chain's CDR3 is CASSPVALAGPDTQYF. The CDR3 DNA is TGTGCCAGCTCACCAGTTGCACTAGCCGGCCCAGATACGCAGTATTTT. Full variable domain (remainder filled in from reference TRBV18 and TRBJ2-3): NAGVMQNPRHLVRRRGQEARLRCSPMKGHSHVYWYRQLPEEGLKFMVYLQKENIIDESGMPKERFSAEFPKEGPSILRIQQVVRGDSAAYFCASSPVALAGPDTQYFGPGTRLTVL.

The J gene is TRBJ2-1, the V gene TRBV19, with 7 bases identical to TRBD1. The trim removed 6 bases at V and 12 bases at J, leaving 11 bases unmatched. Germline assignment: CDR1 LNHDA and CDR2 SQIVND (reference sequence). This CDR3 is built from 13 residues. Written as DNA, the CDR3 is TGTGCCAGTAGCCAACAGGGGCGCCAAGGGCAGTTCTTC. Translating it yields CASSQQGRQGQFF.

The J gene is TRBJ2-1, the V gene TRBV6-7; no clear D. TRBV6-7 is classed as an ORF, of uncertain function. The CDR3 length is 17 residues. The ends were cut back, 1 base at V and 1 base at J, with 14 bases in the middle. Here the CDR3 DNA reads TGTGCCAGCAGTTACTTCAGCAGAGTCCCTTCCTACAATGAGCAGTTCTTC. Translating it yields CASSYFSRVPSYNEQFF.

CDR3 sequence (DNA): TGTGCCAGCAGTTTAGGGGACAGGAATAATCAGCCCCAGCATTTT. Protein product: CASSLGDRNNQPQHF. The genes are TRBV28 and TRBJ1-5, with 8 bases that match TRBD1. This CDR3 has 15 residues. V lost 2 bases to trimming and J lost 4 bases; unmatched junction nucleotides: 4. Germline lookup yields CDR1 MDHEN and CDR2 SYDVKM. The entire variable domain, with the rest obtained from reference TRBV28 and TRBJ1-5, is as follows: DVKVTQSSRYLVKRTGEKVFLECVQDMDHENMFWYRQDPGLGLRLIYFSYDVKMKEKGDIPEGYSVSREKKERFSLILESASTNQTSMYLCASSLGDRNNQPQHFGDGTRLSIL.

The genes are TRBV10-3 and TRBJ2-3; no clear D. The length of the CDR3 is 12 residues. Germline V CDR1 and CDR2: ENHRY, SYGVKD. With 3 bases removed from V and 4 bases from J, the gap between germline ends came to 5 bases. The CDR3 region has the DNA TGTGCCATCAGTGAAAGGGCAGATACGCAGTATTTT. Translation: CAISERADTQYF.

The rearrangement links TRBV30 to TRBJ1-4; D is perhaps TRBD1 (5 bases). Germline V CDR1 and CDR2: GTSNPN, SVGIG (reference sequence). This CDR3 region has 15 residues. V shed 5 bases and J shed 4 bases, with 17 bases lying between them. The CDR3 DNA sequence: TGTGCCTGGTCGATCACGGGACGACTTAATGAAAAACTGTTTTTT. It is translated as CAWSITGRLNEKLFF.

This clone was observed a handful of times. The J gene is TRBJ1-1, the V gene TRBV2; 8 bases map to TRBD1. After removal of 10 bases from V and 1 base from J, the junction contained 5 bases not matched to a gene. CDR1 and CDR2 from the germline V gene are SNHLY and FYNNEI. This CDR3 contains 13 residues. The CDR3 protein is CATRDRKNTEAFF. CDR3 sequence (DNA): TGTGCCACCAGGGACAGGAAGAACACTGAAGCTTTCTTT.